This T cell receptor (beta chain) was documented in a study of blood T cell repertoires in COVID-19. For the study at large: Samples taken during acute and convalescent COVID-19 were collected in the United States, Italy and Spain. T cells, B-cell-depleted T cells, or PBMCs provided the cDNA or gDNA that served as material.

Losses at the gene ends were 1 base for V and 10 bases for J; bases not matched to a gene: 6. This CDR3 is 13 amino acids long. Germline CDR1 is LGHDT and CDR2 is YNNKEL (reference sequence). The study assigned cohorts using participant-reported clinical history. Recovery meant two consecutive negative NP/OP PCR tests, professional clearance, or resolved symptoms. Assay: immunoSEQ multiplex PCR; the TCRdb copy retains only in-frame clones and omits some. Of about 210,000 clones listed, 75% to 90% are singletons. This chain joins TRBV3-1 (or the pseudogene TRBV3-2) and TRBJ1-1; 7 positions agree with TRBD1. Material: PBMCs or T cells enriched from blood (not recorded which). The receptor comes from a man in his forties who had recovered from COVID-19. CDR3 DNA: TGTGCCAGCAGCCAAGCCTCTTCAGGGGGAGCTTTCTTT. Its protein product is CASSQASSGGAFF.